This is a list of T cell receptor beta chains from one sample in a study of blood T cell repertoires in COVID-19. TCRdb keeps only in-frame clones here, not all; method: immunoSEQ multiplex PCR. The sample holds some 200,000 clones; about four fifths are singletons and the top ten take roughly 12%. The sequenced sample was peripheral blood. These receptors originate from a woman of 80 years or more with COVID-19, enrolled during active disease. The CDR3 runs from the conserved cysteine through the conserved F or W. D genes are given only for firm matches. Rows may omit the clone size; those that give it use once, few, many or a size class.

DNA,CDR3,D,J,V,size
TGTGCCAGCTCACGACCGGGACTGACCTACGAGCAGTACTTC,CASSRPGLTYEQYF,.,TRBJ2-7,TRBV18,.
TGTGCCAGCAGTTTCGGGTCTGCAGTTGAAGCTTTCTTT,CASSFGSAVEAFF,.,TRBJ1-1,TRBV27,.
TGTGCCAGCAGCTGGGGGACAGGGGTTTTCTACACCTTC,CASSWGTGVFYTF,TRBD1,TRBJ1-2,TRBV5-6,.
TGTGCCAGCAGCGCCAGGGGATACAATGAGCAGTTCTTC,CASSARGYNEQFF,.,TRBJ2-1,TRBV11-3,.
TGTGCCAGCTCACTTTCCACAGTCCATAATTCACCCCTCCACTTT,CASSLSTVHNSPLHF,.,TRBJ1-6,TRBV18,.
TGTGCCAGCTCACCAAAGATCCAGGACACCTCTGGAAACACCATATATTTT,CASSPKIQDTSGNTIYF,.,TRBJ1-3,TRBV18,once
TGTGCCAGCAGCGCCGGACTAGCGGACCATTACAATGAGCAGTTCTTC,CASSAGLADHYNEQFF,.,TRBJ2-1,TRBV12-1,.
TGTGCCAGCAGTTTATTTGGCGGACTTAGCAATCAGCCCCAGCATTTT,CASSLFGGLSNQPQHF,.,TRBJ1-5,TRBV27,.
TGTGCCAGCAGTTACTCGATTGCGGGACTAGCGGTGCCATTTCTCTACAATGAGCAGTTCTTC,CASSYSIAGLAVPFLYNEQFF,TRBD2,TRBJ2-1,TRBV6-2/TRBV6-3,.
TGTGCCAGCTCACCACCACTGGGCACTTTGAACACTGAAGCTTTCTTT,CASSPPLGTLNTEAFF,.,TRBJ1-1,TRBV18,.
TGTGCCAGTAGTCGCGACGGACAGAACTATGGCTACACCTTC,CASSRDGQNYGYTF,.,TRBJ1-2,TRBV19,once
TGCACCAGAAGGGACGGGACAGGGGGCACTGAAGCTTTCTTT,CTRRDGTGGTEAFF,.,TRBJ1-1,TRBV1,.
TGTGCCAGCAGACCCGGGACAGGGGGCATCTTTAGCGGCTACACCTTC,CASRPGTGGIFSGYTF,TRBD1,TRBJ1-2,TRBV2,.
TGTGCCAGCAGTTTTAGCAGGGTGGGTTCACCCCTCCACTTT,CASSFSRVGSPLHF,.,TRBJ1-6,TRBV28,.
TGTGCCAGCAGCTCACCTAGACAGGGAAACACCGTATATTTT,CASSSPRQGNTVYF,TRBD1,TRBJ1-3,TRBV5-4,.
TGTGCCAGCAGCCGGGGACAGGGGTACGAGCAGTACTTC,CASSRGQGYEQYF,TRBD1,TRBJ2-7,TRBV9,once
TGTGCCTGGAGTGTGGAGACAGGGGGCAATCAGCCCCAGCATTTT,CAWSVETGGNQPQHF,TRBD1,TRBJ1-5,TRBV30,.
TGTGCCAGCAGCCGAGGACAGGGACCGTCGCCCCAGCATTTT,CASSRGQGPSPQHF,TRBD1,TRBJ1-5,TRBV3-1/TRBV3-2,.
TGTGCCAGCTACCGGTCCGGTGGAGGGACGGTGAACACTGAAGCTTTCTTT,CASYRSGGGTVNTEAFF,.,TRBJ1-1,TRBV18,.
TGCAGCGTTCCATGGCGTCAGGGGGCTTACTATGGCTACACCTTC,CSVPWRQGAYYGYTF,TRBD1,TRBJ1-2,TRBV29-1,.
TGTGCCAGCAGTTCGGGACTACCCACCTACAATGAGCAGTTCTTC,CASSSGLPTYNEQFF,TRBD2,TRBJ2-1,TRBV6-5,.
TGTGCCAGCAGCCGGGACAGCTTCTATGGCTACACCTTC,CASSRDSFYGYTF,TRBD1,TRBJ1-2,TRBV6-5,.
TGTGCCAGCAGCTTACTAGCGGTCAGACGCCATGAGCAGTTCTTC,CASSLLAVRRHEQFF,TRBD2,TRBJ2-1,TRBV7-9,once
TGTGCCAGCAAGGTCACAGGAAGCTCCTACGAGCAGTACTTC,CASKVTGSSYEQYF,.,TRBJ2-7,TRBV2,.
TGTGCCAGTACCCCCCGGGGGACTAGCGGGGGCCAAGAGACCCAGTACTTC,CASTPRGTSGGQETQYF,TRBD2,TRBJ2-5,TRBV19,.
TGCGCCAGCAGCTTGGGAGCTAGCGGGGGTACGGATACGCAGTATTTT,CASSLGASGGTDTQYF,TRBD2,TRBJ2-3,TRBV5-1,.
TGTGCCAGCAGCTTAGCGTTAGGAGGCGGGAGCAGAGTCGGGGAGCTGTTTTTT,CASSLALGGGSRVGELFF,TRBD2,TRBJ2-2,TRBV11-2,.
TGTGCCAGCTCACGGGCACAGTTTAATGAAAAACTGTTTTTT,CASSRAQFNEKLFF,.,TRBJ1-4,TRBV18,.
TGTGCCAGCAGCGTGGGGCGGGGAACCGGGGAGCTGTTTTTT,CASSVGRGTGELFF,.,TRBJ2-2,TRBV9,.
TGTGCCAGTAGACAGGGAGGAACAGATACGCAGTATTTT,CASRQGGTDTQYF,.,TRBJ2-3,TRBV14,.
TGCGCCAGCAGCTACGGGACTAGCGGGGACGAGCAGTACTTC,CASSYGTSGDEQYF,TRBD2,TRBJ2-7,TRBV5-1,few
TGTGCCTGGAGTGTGCGGACAGCAAAAGTGAGCAATCAGCCCCAGCATTTT,CAWSVRTAKVSNQPQHF,.,TRBJ1-5,TRBV30,.
TGTGCCAGCAGGGGACAGTTTAGCAATCAGCCCCAGCATTTT,CASRGQFSNQPQHF,TRBD1,TRBJ1-5,TRBV2,once
TGCAGCGCAGACAGGGGACCTCGGGGGACAGATACGCAGTATTTT,CSADRGPRGTDTQYF,TRBD1,TRBJ2-3,TRBV29-1,.
TGTGCCAGCAGTTTATCGTACCAGGGGGGAGATGGCTACACCTTC,CASSLSYQGGDGYTF,TRBD1,TRBJ1-2,TRBV27,.
TGTGCCAGCAGACCGGGACAGGGATTAAGCGGCACTGAAGCTTTCTTT,CASRPGQGLSGTEAFF,TRBD1,TRBJ1-1,TRBV5-6,once
TGTGCCAGCAGGACCCGGACAGGGGGCGATGAGCAGTTCTTC,CASRTRTGGDEQFF,TRBD1,TRBJ2-1,TRBV6-5,.
TGCGCCAGCAGCGACACAGGGGGCTACGGAAACACCATATATTTT,CASSDTGGYGNTIYF,TRBD1,TRBJ1-3,TRBV5-1,.